This TCR beta chain was found in a study of T cell clones after liver transplantation. Across the whole study: Post-transplant blood was tracked for graft-donor-reactive T cell clones identified in a pre-transplant mixed lymphocyte reaction. At least one year of complete immunosuppression withdrawal without enzymes over twice normal defined tolerance. Draws occurred before transplant, before withdrawal, and after complete or failed withdrawal. Study observations and caveats: These preliminary findings come from unstandardized post-transplant sampling times.

To note about this clone: Its target is unknown.

This CDR3 spans 15 amino acids. Germline assignment: CDR1 SGDLS and CDR2 YYNGEE. Trimming stripped 0 bases from V and 14 bases from J, with 22 bases between. TCRdb keeps only in-frame clones here, not all; method: immunoSEQ multiplex PCR. Of roughly 57,000 clones listed, 71% are singletons. The sequenced sample was CD4+ T cells from blood, obtained before liver transplant. The rearrangement links TRBV9 to TRBJ2-3; D might be TRBD2 (6 bases). The TCR comes from a human donor who received a liver transplant. The DNA of the CDR3 is TGTGCCAGCAGCGTAGCGATCGGGGGAGACCGATATCGGTATTTT. Protein: CASSVAIGGDRYRYF.